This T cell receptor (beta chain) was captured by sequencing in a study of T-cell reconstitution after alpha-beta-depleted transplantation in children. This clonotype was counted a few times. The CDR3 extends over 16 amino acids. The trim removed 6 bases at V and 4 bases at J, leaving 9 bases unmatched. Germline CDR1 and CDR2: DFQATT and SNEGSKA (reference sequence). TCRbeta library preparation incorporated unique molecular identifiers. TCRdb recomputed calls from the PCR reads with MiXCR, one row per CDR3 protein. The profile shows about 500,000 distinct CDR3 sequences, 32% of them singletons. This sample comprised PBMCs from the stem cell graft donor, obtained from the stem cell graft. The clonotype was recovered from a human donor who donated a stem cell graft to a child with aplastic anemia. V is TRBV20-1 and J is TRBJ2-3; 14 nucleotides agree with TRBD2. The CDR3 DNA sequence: TGCAGTGCGTCGACTAGCGGGAGGGCCAAGGCAGATACGCAGTATTTT. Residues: CSASTSGRAKADTQYF.